The T cell receptor (beta chain) described here comes from a study of CD8 T cells in ankylosing spondylitis. Study observations and caveats: Reportedly, disease-linked clones are significantly enriched in ankylosing spondylitis patients' matched synovial fluid. In ankylosing spondylitis blood, a motif of seven to nine highly homologous TCR beta variants appeared characteristic. Reports of some motif variants in reactive arthritis synovial fluid and blood predate this one.

This clonotype was counted many times. Its antigen is undetermined. Scientists made TCR beta libraries using quantitative 5'-RACE with molecular barcodes. From the 5' RACE reads, TCRdb called clonotypes with MiXCR, one entry per CDR3 protein. Of approximately 250,000 distinct CDR3 sequences listed, roughly a quarter are singletons. Germline values: CDR1 MGHDK, CDR2 SYGVNS. The J segment lost 4 bases and the V segment lost 6 bases, leaving 3 bases of the junction unmatched. The CDR3 runs 14 residues. Sequenced input: blood, either unsorted or a sorted T cell fraction (not recorded which). The chain uses TRBV25-1 and TRBJ1-1, with 12 bases fitting TRBD1. The clonotype was recovered from a male donor with ankylosing spondylitis or in good health (not recorded which). The CDR3 is CASRGTGGFTEAFF. The DNA of the CDR3 is TGTGCCAGCAGAGGGACAGGGGGCTTCACTGAAGCTTTCTTT. The entire variable domain, with the rest obtained from reference TRBV25-1 and TRBJ1-1, is as follows: EADIYQTPRYLVIGTGKKITLECSQTMGHDKMYWYQQDPGMELHLIHYSYGVNSTEKGDLSSESTVSRIRTEHFPLTLESARPSHTSQYLCASRGTGGFTEAFFGQGTRLTVV.